This T cell receptor (beta chain) was sequenced for a study of shared clonotypes between healthy human individuals. Around 200 ng DNA, tens of thousands of T cell genomes, went into each sorted-subset replicate PCR. Using immunoSEQ multiplex PCR, the repertoire was profiled, and TCRdb retains in-frame clones only, with some absent. Of roughly 640,000 clones listed, around 67% are singletons. The CDR3 extends over 15 amino acids. Germline CDR1 and CDR2: SNHLY and FYNNEI. V lost 4 bases to trimming and J lost 4 bases, with 16 bases between them. This chain uses TRBV2 with TRBJ1-2; TRBD1 is a possible D gene (6 bases). The sample consisted of memory CD4+ T cells sorted from blood. Subset denoted: CD45RA-negative fraction. The receptor was isolated from a woman aged 30 to 39 in good health. Written as DNA, the CDR3 is TGTGCCAGCAGTGCCTTTGGGGGGCTGAGCTATGGCTACACCTTC. Protein product: CASSAFGGLSYGYTF.